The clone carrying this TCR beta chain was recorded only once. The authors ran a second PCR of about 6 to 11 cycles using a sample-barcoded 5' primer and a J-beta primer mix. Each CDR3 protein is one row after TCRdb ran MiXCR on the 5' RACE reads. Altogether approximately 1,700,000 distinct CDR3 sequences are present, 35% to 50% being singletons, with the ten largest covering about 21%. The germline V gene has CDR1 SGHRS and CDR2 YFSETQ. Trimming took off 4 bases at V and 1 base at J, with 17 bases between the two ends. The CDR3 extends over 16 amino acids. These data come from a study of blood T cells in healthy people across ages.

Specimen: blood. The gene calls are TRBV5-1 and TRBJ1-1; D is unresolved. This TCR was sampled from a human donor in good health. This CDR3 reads CASSPSAPGRNTEAFF. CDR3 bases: TGCGCCAGCAGCCCCAGCGCGCCGGGGAGGAACACTGAAGCTTTCTTT.